The source of this TCR beta chain is a study of CD8 T cells in Susac syndrome. Concerning this clonotype: Its antigen is not identified.

V dropped 3 bases and J dropped 5 bases, with 18 bases sitting between them. Germline-derived CDR1 and CDR2 are SQVTM and ANQGSEA. The CDR3 has 15 residues. Random hexamers served to reverse transcribe about 0.45 to 1 ug RNA. It was immunoSEQ multiplex PCR that amplified TCR beta CDR3 across 54 Vbeta and 13 Jbeta. TCRdb re-called the immunoSEQ multiplex PCR reads through MiXCR, storing one row per CDR3 protein. Found here are hundreds of thousands of distinct CDR3 sequences, approximately 94% of them singletons; the top ten hold about 0.15%. Notes on the study in general: When the CD4+ T cell repertoires of patients with Susac syndrome were examined, they did not show any clonal expansion. The study's TCR sequencing and HLA analysis drew on a certain number of individuals. That number was acknowledged as relatively small.

The rearrangement uses TRBV29-1 and TRBJ2-3; D assignment may be TRBD1 or TRBD2 (5 bases each). The origin of this receptor is a human donor with Susac syndrome. Sequencing input: CD4+ T cells from PBMCs. For the CDR3, the DNA is TGCAGCGTTGAGGGGGAGAGCGGAAGGGGAGATACGCAGTATTTT. Its translation: CSVEGESGRGDTQYF.